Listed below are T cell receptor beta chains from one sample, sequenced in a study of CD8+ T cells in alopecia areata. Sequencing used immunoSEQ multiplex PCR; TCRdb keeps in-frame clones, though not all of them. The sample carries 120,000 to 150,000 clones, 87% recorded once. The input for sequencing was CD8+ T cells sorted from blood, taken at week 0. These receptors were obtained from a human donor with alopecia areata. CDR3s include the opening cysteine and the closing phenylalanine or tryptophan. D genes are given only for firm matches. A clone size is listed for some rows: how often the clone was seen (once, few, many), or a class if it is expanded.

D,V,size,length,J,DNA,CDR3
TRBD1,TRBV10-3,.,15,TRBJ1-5,TGTGCCATCAGTGAGTCCGGGACAGGGGATCAGCCCCAGCATTTT,CAISESGTGDQPQHF
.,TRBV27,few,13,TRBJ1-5,TGTGCCAGCAGTTGGGCCCGCGATCAGCCCCAGCATTTT,CASSWARDQPQHF
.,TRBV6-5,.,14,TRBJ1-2,TGTGCCAGCAGTTACTCAGGCGTGAACTATGGCTACACCTTC,CASSYSGVNYGYTF
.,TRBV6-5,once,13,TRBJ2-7,TGTGCCAGCAGTTACTCGAGACCCTACGAGCAGTACTTC,CASSYSRPYEQYF
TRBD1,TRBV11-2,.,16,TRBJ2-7,TGTGCCAGCAGCTTTAGGACAGGGCGAAATACCTACGAGCAGTACTTC,CASSFRTGRNTYEQYF
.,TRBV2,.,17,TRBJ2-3,TGTGCCAGCAGTGCGGGGTTTGGCGGGGCCCTCACAGATACGCAGTATTTT,CASSAGFGGALTDTQYF
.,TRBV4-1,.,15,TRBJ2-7,TGCGCCAGCAGCCAAGGTGGCCCCAGTTACTACGAGCAGTACTTC,CASSQGGPSYYEQYF
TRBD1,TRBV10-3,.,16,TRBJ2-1,TGTGCCATCAGTGAGCCGGGGACAGGGCCCTACAATGAGCAGTTCTTC,CAISEPGTGPYNEQFF
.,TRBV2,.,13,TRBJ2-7,TGTGCCAGCAGGGGGGGTTACAGCTACGAGCAGTACTTC,CASRGGYSYEQYF
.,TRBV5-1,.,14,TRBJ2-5,TGCGCCAGCAGACACGACGGAGGAGGAGAGACCCAGTACTTC,CASRHDGGGETQYF
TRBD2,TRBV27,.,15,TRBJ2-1,TGTGCCAGCAGTTTACTAGCGGGTTCTTACAATGAGCAGTTCTTC,CASSLLAGSYNEQFF
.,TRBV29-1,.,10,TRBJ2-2,TGCAGCGTAGTAAACGGGGAGCTGTTTTTT,CSVVNGELFF
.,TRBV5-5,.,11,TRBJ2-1,TGTGCCAGCACCCTCTACAATGAGCAGTTCTTC,CASTLYNEQFF
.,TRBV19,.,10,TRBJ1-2,TGTGCCAGTAGGGGGTATGGCTACACCTTC,CASRGYGYTF
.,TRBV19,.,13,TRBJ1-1,TGTGCCAGTAGTATAGCTGAGAACACTGAAGCTTTCTTT,CASSIAENTEAFF
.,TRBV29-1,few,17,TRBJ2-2,TGCAGCGCCACATTGGGGACGGAGCACGCCTCCCCCGGGGAGCTGTTTTTT,CSATLGTEHASPGELFF
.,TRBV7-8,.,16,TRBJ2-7,TGTGCCAGCAGCTTGCCCGTCCAGGGTAATAGGGACGAGCAGTACTTC,CASSLPVQGNRDEQYF
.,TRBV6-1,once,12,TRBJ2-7,TGTGCCAGCGGGGAGACAGGCCACGAGCAGTACTTC,CASGETGHEQYF
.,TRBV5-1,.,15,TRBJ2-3,TGCGCCAGCAGCCAAGGACAGAGTAACACAGATACGCAGTATTTT,CASSQGQSNTDTQYF
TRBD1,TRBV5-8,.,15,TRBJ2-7,TGTGCCAGCAGCCCGGGACAGGGAACCCCGGACGAGCAGTACTTC,CASSPGQGTPDEQYF
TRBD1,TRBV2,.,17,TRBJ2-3,TGTGCCAGCAGCTTACCTATGACAGGGGCTAGCACAGATACGCAGTATTTT,CASSLPMTGASTDTQYF
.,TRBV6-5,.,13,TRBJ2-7,TGTGCCAGCACCCCAGGGGCAGACTACGAGCAGTACTTC,CASTPGADYEQYF
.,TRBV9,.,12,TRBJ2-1,TGTGCCAGCACCGATGGGGGCGTTGAGCAGTTCTTC,CASTDGGVEQFF
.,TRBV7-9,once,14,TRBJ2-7,TGTGCCAGCAGTCCCTGGGACACCTCCTACGAGCAGTACTTC,CASSPWDTSYEQYF
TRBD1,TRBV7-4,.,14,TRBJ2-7,TGTGCCAGCAGCCACAGGGGCCCTACCTACGAGCAGTACTTC,CASSHRGPTYEQYF
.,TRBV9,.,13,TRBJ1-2,TGTGCCAGCAGCGTAGACCAGTCTTCCGGCTACACCTTC,CASSVDQSSGYTF
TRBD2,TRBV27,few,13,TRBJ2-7,TGTGCCAGCAAAGAGGGAGGGTCGGACGAGCAGTACTTC,CASKEGGSDEQYF
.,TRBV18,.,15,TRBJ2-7,TGTGCCAGCTCACCAAACCGCGAACCTTCCTACGAGCAGTACTTC,CASSPNREPSYEQYF
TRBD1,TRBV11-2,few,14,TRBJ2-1,TGTGCCAGCAGACGGGACAGGGGGCCAGATGAGCAGTTCTTC,CASRRDRGPDEQFF
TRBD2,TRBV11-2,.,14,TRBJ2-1,TGTGCCAGCAGACGTACTAGCGGGATAAATGAGCAGTTCTTC,CASRRTSGINEQFF
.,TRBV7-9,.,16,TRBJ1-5,TGTGCCAGCAGCTCAAAGGACGGATATAGCAATCAGCCCCAGCATTTT,CASSSKDGYSNQPQHF
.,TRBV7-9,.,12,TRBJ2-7,TGTGCCAGCAGCTTGGACATCCTTTCGCAGTACTTC,CASSLDILSQYF
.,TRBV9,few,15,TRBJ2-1,TGTGCCAGCAGCTCGCTGGGAGATAGCAGCAATGAGCAGTTCTTC,CASSSLGDSSNEQFF
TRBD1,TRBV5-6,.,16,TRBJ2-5,TGTGCCAGCAGCCAACCCGCGGAGTACAGGGGGCAGACCCAGTACTTC,CASSQPAEYRGQTQYF
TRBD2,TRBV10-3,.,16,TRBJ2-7,TGTGCCATCAGTAGAGCGGGGGGCCCGGCCGGGAACGAGCAGTACTTC,CAISRAGGPAGNEQYF
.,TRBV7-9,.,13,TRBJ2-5,TGTGCCAGCAGCCCCCCGGGGGGCGAGACCCAGTACTTC,CASSPPGGETQYF
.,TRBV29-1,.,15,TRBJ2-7,TGCAGCGTTGAACTTCGGGGAGTTTTGAACGCCGAGCAGTACTTC,CSVELRGVLNAEQYF
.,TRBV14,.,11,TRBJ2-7,TGTGCCAGCAGCCAGAGATACGAGCAGTACTTC,CASSQRYEQYF
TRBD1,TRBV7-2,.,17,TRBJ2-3,TGTGCCAGCAGCTCGCCCGGGACAGGGCCTAGCACAGATACGCAGTATTTT,CASSSPGTGPSTDTQYF
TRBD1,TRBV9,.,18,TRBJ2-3,TGTGCCAGCAGCGTAGAGGGACAGGGTATGGTAGGCACAGATACGCAGTATTTT,CASSVEGQGMVGTDTQYF
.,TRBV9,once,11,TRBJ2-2,TGTGCCAGCAGCGTGGCCGGGGAGCTGTTTTTT,CASSVAGELFF
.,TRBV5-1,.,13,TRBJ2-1,TGCGCCAGCATTGGGGGTTCCTACAATGAGCAGTTCTTC,CASIGGSYNEQFF
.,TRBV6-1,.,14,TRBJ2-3,TGTGCCAGCAGCACCGGACCCTTCACAGATACGCAGTATTTT,CASSTGPFTDTQYF
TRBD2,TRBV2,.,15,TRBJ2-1,TGTGCCAGCAGTTCCAGTAGCGGGGGGCCCGGGGCGCAGTTCTTC,CASSSSSGGPGAQFF